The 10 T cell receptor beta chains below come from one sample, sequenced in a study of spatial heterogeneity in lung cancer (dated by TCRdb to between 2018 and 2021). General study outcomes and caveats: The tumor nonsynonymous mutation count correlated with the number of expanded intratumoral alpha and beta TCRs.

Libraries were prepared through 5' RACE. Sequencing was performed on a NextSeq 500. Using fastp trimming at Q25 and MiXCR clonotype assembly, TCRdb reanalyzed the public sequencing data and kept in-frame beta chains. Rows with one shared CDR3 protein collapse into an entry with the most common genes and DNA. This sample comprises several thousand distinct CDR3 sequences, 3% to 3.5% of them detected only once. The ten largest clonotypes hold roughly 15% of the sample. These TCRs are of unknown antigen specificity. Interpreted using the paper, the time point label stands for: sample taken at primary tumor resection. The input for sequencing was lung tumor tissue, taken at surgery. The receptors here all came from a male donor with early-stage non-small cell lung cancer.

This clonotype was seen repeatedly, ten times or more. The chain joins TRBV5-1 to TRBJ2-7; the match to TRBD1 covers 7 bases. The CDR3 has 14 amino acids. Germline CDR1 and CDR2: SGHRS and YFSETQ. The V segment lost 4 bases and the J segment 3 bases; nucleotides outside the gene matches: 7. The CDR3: CASSNGQELYEQYF. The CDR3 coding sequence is TGCGCCAGCAGCAACGGACAGGAGCTCTACGAGCAGTACTTC.

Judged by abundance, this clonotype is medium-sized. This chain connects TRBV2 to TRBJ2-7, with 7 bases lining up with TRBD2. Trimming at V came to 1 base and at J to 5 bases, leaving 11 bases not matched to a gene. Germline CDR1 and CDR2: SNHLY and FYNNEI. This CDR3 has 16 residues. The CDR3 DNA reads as TGTGCCAGCAGTGAAGAAGGCGGGAGACCCCAGGACGAGCAGTACTTC. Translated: CASSEEGGRPQDEQYF.

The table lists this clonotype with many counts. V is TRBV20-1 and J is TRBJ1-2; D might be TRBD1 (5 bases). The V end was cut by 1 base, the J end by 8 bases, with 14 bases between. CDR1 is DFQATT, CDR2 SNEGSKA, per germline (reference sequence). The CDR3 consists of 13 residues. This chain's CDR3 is CSARVSGSGGYTF. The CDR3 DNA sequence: TGCAGTGCTAGAGTATCAGGGTCGGGCGGCTACACCTTC.

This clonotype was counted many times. The CDR3 here is CASSLDWRRYEQYF. The CDR3 DNA follows: TGCGCCAGCAGCTTGGACTGGCGCCGCTACGAGCAGTACTTC. The chain couples TRBV5-1 to TRBJ2-7; D is undetermined. This CDR3 comprises 14 residues. The ends were cut back, 0 bases at V and 3 bases at J, with 10 bases in the middle. CDR1 SGHRS and CDR2 YFSETQ come from the germline V gene.

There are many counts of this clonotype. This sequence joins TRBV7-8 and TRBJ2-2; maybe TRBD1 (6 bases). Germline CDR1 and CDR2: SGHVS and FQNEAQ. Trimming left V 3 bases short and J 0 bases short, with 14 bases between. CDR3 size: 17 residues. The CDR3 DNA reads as TGTGCCAGCAGCTTTTTAGGGGGACACGCGAACACCGGGGAGCTGTTTTTT. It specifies CASSFLGGHANTGELFF.

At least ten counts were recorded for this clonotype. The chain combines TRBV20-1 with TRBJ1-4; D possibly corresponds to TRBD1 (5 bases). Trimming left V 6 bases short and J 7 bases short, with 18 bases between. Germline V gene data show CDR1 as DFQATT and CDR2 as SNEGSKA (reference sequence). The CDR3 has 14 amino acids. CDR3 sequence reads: CSASWGRVSEKLFF. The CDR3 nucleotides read TGCAGTGCCAGTTGGGGCAGGGTTAGTGAAAAACTGTTTTTT.

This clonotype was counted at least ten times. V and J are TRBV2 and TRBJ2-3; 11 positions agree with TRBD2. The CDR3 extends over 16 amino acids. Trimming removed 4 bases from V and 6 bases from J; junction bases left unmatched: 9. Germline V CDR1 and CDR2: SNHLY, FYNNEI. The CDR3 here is CASSVRGTSGGDTQYF. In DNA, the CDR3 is TGTGCCAGCAGTGTCAGAGGGACTAGCGGCGGGGATACGCAGTATTTT.

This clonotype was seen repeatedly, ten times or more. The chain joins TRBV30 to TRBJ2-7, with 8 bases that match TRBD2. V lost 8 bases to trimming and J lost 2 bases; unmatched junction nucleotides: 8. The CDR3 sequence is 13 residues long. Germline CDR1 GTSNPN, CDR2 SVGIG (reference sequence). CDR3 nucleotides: TGTGCCAGCGATGGCGGGAGGCCCTACGAGCAGTACTTC. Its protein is CASDGGRPYEQYF.

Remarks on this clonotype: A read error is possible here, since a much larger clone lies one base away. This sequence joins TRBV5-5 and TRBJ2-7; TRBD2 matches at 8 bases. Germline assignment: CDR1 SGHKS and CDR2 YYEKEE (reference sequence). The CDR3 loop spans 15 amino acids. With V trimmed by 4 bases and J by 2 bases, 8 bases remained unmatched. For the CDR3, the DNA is TGTGCCAGCAGCCCGACTAGCGAGAGACCCTACGAGCAGTACTTC. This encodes CASSPTSERPYEQYF. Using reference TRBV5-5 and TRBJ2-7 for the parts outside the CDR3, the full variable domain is DAGVTQSPTHLIKTRGQQVTLRCSPISGHKSVSWYQQVLGQGPQFIFQYYEKEERGRGNFPDRFSARQFPNYSSELNVNALLLGDSALYLCASSPTSERPYEQYFGPGTRLTVT.

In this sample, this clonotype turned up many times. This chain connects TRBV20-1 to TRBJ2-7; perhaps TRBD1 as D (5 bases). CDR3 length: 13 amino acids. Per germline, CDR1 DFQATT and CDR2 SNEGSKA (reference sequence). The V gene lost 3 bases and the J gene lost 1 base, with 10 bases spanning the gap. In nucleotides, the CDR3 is TGCAGTGCTAGTAGAGACAGTTCCTACGAGCAGTACTTC. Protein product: CSASRDSSYEQYF.